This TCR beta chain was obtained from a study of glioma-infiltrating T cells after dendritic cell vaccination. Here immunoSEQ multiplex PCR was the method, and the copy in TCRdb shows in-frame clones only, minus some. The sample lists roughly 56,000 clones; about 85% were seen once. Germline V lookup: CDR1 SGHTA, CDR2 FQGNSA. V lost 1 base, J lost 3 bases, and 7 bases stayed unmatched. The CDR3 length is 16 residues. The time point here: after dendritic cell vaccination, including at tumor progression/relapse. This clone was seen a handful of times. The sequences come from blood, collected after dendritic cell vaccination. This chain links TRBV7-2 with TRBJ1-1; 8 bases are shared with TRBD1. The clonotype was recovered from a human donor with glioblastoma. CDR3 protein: CASSLGQTGAHTEAFF. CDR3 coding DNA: TGTGCCAGCAGCTTAGGACAGACAGGGGCACACACTGAAGCTTTCTTT.